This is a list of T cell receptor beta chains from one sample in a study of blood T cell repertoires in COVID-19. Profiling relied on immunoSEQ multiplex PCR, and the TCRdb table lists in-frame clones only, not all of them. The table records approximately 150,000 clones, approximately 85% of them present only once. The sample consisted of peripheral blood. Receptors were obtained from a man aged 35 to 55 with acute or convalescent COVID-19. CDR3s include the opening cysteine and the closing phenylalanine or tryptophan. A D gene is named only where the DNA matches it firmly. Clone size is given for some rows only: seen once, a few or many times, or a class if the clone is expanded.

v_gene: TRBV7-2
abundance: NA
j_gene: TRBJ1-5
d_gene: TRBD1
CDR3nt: TGTGCCAGCAGCTCCCCTATTCCGGGACAGGGGGCGCATCAGCCCCAGCATTTT
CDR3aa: CASSSPIPGQGAHQPQHF

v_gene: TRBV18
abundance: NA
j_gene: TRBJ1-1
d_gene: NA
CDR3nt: TGTGCCAGCTCACCCCGGGACAAGTACGCGGGCACTGAAGCTTTCTTT
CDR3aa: CASSPRDKYAGTEAFF

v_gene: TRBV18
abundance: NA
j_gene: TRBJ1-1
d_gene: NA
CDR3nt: TGTGCCAGCTCATCAGGGTACCTTGAAGCTTTCTTT
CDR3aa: CASSSGYLEAFF

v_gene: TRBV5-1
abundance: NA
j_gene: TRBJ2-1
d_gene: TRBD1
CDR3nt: TGCGCCAGCAGCTGGACCGGGACAGCAAGCAACAATGAGCAGTTCTTC
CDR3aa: CASSWTGTASNNEQFF

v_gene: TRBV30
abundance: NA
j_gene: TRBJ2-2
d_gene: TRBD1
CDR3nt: TGTGCCTGGAGTTGGGGGGACAGGGCCACCGGGGAGCTGTTTTTT
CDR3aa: CAWSWGDRATGELFF

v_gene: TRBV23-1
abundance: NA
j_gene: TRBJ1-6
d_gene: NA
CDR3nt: TGCGCCAGCAGTCACAGCTCCTATAATTCACCCCTCCACTTT
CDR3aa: CASSHSSYNSPLHF

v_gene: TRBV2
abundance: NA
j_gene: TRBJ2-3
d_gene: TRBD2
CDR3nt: TGTGCCAGCAGCGGCGGTCTAGCGGTCGAGTATTTT
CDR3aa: CASSGGLAVEYF

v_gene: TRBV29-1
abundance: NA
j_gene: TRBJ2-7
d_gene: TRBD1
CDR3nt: TGCAGCGTTGCGGGGTCGAGGACAGGGGAATACGAGCAGTACTTC
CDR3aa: CSVAGSRTGEYEQYF

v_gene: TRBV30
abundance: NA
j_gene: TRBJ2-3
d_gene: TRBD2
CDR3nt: TGTGCCTGGAATCCGAGCGGGGGAGATACTAGCACAGATACGCAGTATTTT
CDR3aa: CAWNPSGGDTSTDTQYF

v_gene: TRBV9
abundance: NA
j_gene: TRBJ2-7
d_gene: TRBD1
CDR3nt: TGTGCCAGCAGCCTAGGGGTGGGGACAGGGGGCGACGAGCAGTACTTC
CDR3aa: CASSLGVGTGGDEQYF

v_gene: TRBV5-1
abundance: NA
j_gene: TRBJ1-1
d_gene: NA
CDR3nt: TGCGCCAGCAGCTGGTCGGGTGCAGACACTGAAGCTTTCTTT
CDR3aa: CASSWSGADTEAFF

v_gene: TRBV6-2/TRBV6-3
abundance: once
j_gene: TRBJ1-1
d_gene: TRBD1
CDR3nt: TGTGCCAGCAGTTCTCCGGGACAGTACACTGAAGCTTTCTTT
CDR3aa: CASSSPGQYTEAFF

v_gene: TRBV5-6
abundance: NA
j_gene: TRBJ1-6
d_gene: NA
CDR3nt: TGTGCCAGCAGCTTGGCCGCGGGGAGTAATTCACCCCTCCACTTT
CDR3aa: CASSLAAGSNSPLHF

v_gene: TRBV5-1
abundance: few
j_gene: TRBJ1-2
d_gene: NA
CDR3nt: TGCGCCAGCAGCTTTACCCCGGGAGGGCAGGATGGCTACACCTTC
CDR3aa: CASSFTPGGQDGYTF

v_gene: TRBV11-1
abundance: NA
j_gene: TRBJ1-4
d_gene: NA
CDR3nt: TGTGCCAGCAGCCCCGACAGGACCAATGAAAAACTGTTTTTT
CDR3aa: CASSPDRTNEKLFF

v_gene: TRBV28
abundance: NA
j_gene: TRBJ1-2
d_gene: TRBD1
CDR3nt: TGTGCCAGCAGTTTAGAACAGGGGGCGCTTGGCTACACCTTC
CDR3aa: CASSLEQGALGYTF

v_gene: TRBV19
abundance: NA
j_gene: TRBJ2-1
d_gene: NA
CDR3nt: TGTGCCAGTAGTCTCGGCGGTTACTCCTACAATGAGCAGTTCTTC
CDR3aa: CASSLGGYSYNEQFF

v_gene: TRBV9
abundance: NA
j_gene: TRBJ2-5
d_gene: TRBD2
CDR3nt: TGTGCCAGCAGCGTAGGGGCTAGCGGGGGGGTGCAAGAGACCCAGTACTTC
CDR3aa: CASSVGASGGVQETQYF

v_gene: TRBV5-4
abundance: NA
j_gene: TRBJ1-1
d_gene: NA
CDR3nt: TGTGCCAGCAGCCTCTGGTCGAGGAACACTGAAGCTTTCTTT
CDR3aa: CASSLWSRNTEAFF

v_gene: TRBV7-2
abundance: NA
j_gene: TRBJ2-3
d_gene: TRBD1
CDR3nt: TGTGCCAGCAGCTTTCTGGGCCAGGGGGCGCGAGATACGCAGTATTTT
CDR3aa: CASSFLGQGARDTQYF

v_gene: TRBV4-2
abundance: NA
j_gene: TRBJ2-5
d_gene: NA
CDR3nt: TGTGCCAGCAGCCAATATGAGACCCAGTACTTC
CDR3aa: CASSQYETQYF

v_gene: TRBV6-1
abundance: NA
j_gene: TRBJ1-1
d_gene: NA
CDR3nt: TGTGCCAGCAGTGAGGGGTCGAGACAGGCGAACACTGAAGCTTTCTTT
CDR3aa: CASSEGSRQANTEAFF

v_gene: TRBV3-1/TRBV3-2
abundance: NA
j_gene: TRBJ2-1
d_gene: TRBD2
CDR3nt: TGTGCCAGCAGCCAAGATCACAGCGGGGGGCCCGGTTGGCAGTTCTTC
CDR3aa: CASSQDHSGGPGWQFF

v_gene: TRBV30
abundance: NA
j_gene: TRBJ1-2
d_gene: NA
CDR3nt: TGTGCCTGGAGTGTATACAGGGAAAACACCTTC
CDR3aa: CAWSVYRENTF